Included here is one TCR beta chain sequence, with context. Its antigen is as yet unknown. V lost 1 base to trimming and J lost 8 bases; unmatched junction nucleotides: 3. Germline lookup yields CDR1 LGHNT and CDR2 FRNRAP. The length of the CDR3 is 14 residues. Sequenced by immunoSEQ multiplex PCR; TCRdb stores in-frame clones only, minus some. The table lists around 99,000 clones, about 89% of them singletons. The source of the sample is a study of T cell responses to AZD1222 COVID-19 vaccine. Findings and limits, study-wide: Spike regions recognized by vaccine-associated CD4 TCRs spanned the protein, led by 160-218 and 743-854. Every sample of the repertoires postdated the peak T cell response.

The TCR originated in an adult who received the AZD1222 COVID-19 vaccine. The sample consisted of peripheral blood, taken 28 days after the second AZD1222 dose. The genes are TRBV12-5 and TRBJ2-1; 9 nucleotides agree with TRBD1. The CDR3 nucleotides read TGTGCTAGTGGTTTGGGGACAGGGGCTTATGAGCAGTTCTTC. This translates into CASGLGTGAYEQFF.